The rows below give T cell receptor beta chains drawn from one sample of a study of blood T cell repertoires in COVID-19. This table comes from immunoSEQ multiplex PCR, and its TCRdb copy is limited to in-frame clones, with some not included. The table lists 9,500 to 12,000 clones, roughly 85% of them singletons. The sequencing sample was made of peripheral blood. All receptors derive from a man in his thirties or forties with active or convalescent COVID-19. Each CDR3 is given with its conserved first and last residue. A D gene is named only where the DNA matches it firmly. A clone size is listed for some rows: how often the clone was seen (once, few, many), or a class if it is expanded.

V: TRBV11-3; J: TRBJ2-1; size: large; D: TRBD2; CDR3: CASSLTSGGTAGHEQFF; DNA: TGTGCCAGCAGCTTGACTAGCGGGGGGACGGCAGGACATGAGCAGTTCTTC
V: TRBV7-6; J: TRBJ1-3; size: NA; D: NA; CDR3: CASSLAGRASGNTIYF; DNA: TGTGCCAGCAGCTTAGCGGGGAGGGCTTCTGGAAACACCATATATTTT
V: TRBV27; J: TRBJ2-2; size: NA; D: NA; CDR3: CASSLNRDAGELFF; DNA: TGTGCCAGCAGTTTAAACAGGGACGCCGGGGAGCTGTTTTTT
V: TRBV7-9; J: TRBJ2-7; size: NA; D: NA; CDR3: CASSSGGVLPYEQYF; DNA: TGTGCCAGCAGCTCAGGAGGAGTCTTACCCTACGAGCAGTACTTC
V: TRBV6-1; J: TRBJ2-3; size: NA; D: TRBD2; CDR3: CASSEQRGGTDTQYF; DNA: TGTGCCAGCAGTGAGCAGCGGGGGGGCACAGATACGCAGTATTTT
V: TRBV5-1; J: TRBJ2-3; size: NA; D: TRBD2; CDR3: CASSRDLASGNTDTQYF; DNA: TGCGCCAGCAGCCGTGACCTAGCAAGCGGGAACACAGATACGCAGTATTTT
V: TRBV14; J: TRBJ2-1; size: NA; D: TRBD1; CDR3: CASSGTGGSEQFF; DNA: TGTGCCAGCTCCGGGACAGGGGGCAGTGAGCAGTTCTTC
V: TRBV5-1; J: TRBJ2-2; size: NA; D: TRBD2; CDR3: CASSLAPLAGGLNTGELFF; DNA: TGCGCCAGCAGCTTGGCCCCACTAGCGGGGGGACTGAACACCGGGGAGCTGTTTTTT
V: TRBV7-2; J: TRBJ2-2; size: NA; D: TRBD1; CDR3: CASSLAMQGAGELFF; DNA: TGTGCCAGCAGCTTAGCCATGCAGGGGGCCGGGGAGCTGTTTTTT
V: TRBV5-1; J: TRBJ1-1; size: NA; D: TRBD1; CDR3: CASSLDPGTGGYGEAFF; DNA: TGCGCCAGCAGCTTGGATCCCGGGACAGGGGGGTACGGTGAAGCTTTCTTT
V: TRBV3-1/TRBV3-2; J: TRBJ2-2; size: NA; D: TRBD1; CDR3: CASSQGDRVTGELFF; DNA: TGTGCCAGCAGCCAAGGGGACAGGGTAACCGGGGAGCTGTTTTTT
V: TRBV28; J: TRBJ2-1; size: NA; D: TRBD2; CDR3: CASSQLAGGPYNEQFF; DNA: TGTGCCAGCAGCCAACTAGCGGGGGGGCCCTACAATGAGCAGTTCTTC
V: TRBV11-1; J: TRBJ2-1; size: NA; D: NA; CDR3: CASSLSAGNNEQFF; DNA: TGTGCCAGCAGCTTAAGTGCAGGGAACAATGAGCAGTTCTTC
V: TRBV7-2; J: TRBJ1-2; size: NA; D: TRBD1; CDR3: CASSPRQGGSYYGYTF; DNA: TGTGCCAGCAGCCCCCGACAGGGGGGTAGTTACTATGGCTACACCTTC
V: TRBV19; J: TRBJ2-7; size: NA; D: TRBD1; CDR3: CASTSTGAGEQYF; DNA: TGTGCCAGTACCTCGACAGGGGCGGGCGAGCAGTACTTC
V: TRBV19; J: TRBJ1-1; size: NA; D: NA; CDR3: CASHRGATEAFF; DNA: TGTGCCAGTCACCGGGGGGCAACTGAAGCTTTCTTT
V: TRBV5-1; J: TRBJ1-2; size: NA; D: TRBD1; CDR3: CASSFGGQLTYGYTF; DNA: TGCGCCAGCAGCTTCGGGGGACAGCTTACCTATGGCTACACCTTC
V: TRBV19; J: TRBJ2-2; size: few; D: NA; CDR3: CASSTNLNTGELFF; DNA: TGTGCCAGTAGTACCAACTTAAACACCGGGGAGCTGTTTTTT
V: TRBV5-8; J: TRBJ2-1; size: NA; D: TRBD1; CDR3: CASSGTQGADYNEQFF; DNA: TGTGCCAGCAGCGGAACACAGGGGGCAGATTACAATGAGCAGTTCTTC
V: TRBV6-1; J: TRBJ2-4; size: NA; D: NA; CDR3: CASSEGPPYLQYF; DNA: TGTGCCAGCAGTGAAGGCCCGCCCTACTTGCAGTACTTC
V: TRBV7-6; J: TRBJ1-3; size: NA; D: NA; CDR3: CASSLARGGNTIYF; DNA: TGTGCCAGCAGCTTAGCCAGGGGTGGAAACACCATATATTTT
V: TRBV19; J: TRBJ1-4; size: NA; D: TRBD1; CDR3: CASSIYRGGYEKLFF; DNA: TGTGCCAGTAGTATCTACAGGGGAGGTTATGAAAAACTGTTTTTT
V: TRBV6-1; J: TRBJ2-3; size: NA; D: TRBD2; CDR3: CASSAIAGGGADTQYF; DNA: TGTGCCAGCAGTGCCATAGCGGGGGGGGGCGCAGATACGCAGTATTTT
V: TRBV29-1; J: TRBJ1-4; size: NA; D: NA; CDR3: CSVEDNNEKLFF; DNA: TGCAGCGTTGAAGATAATAATGAAAAACTGTTTTTT
V: TRBV7-2; J: TRBJ2-1; size: few; D: TRBD2; CDR3: CASSTAGTSGHNEQFF; DNA: TGTGCCAGCAGCACCGCCGGGACTAGCGGGCACAATGAGCAGTTCTTC
V: TRBV3-1/TRBV3-2; J: TRBJ2-3; size: few; D: NA; CDR3: CASSQDLALDGSTDTQYF; DNA: TGTGCCAGCAGCCAAGACTTAGCACTTGACGGTTCCACAGATACGCAGTATTTT
V: TRBV5-1; J: TRBJ2-5; size: NA; D: TRBD1; CDR3: CASSLATGGGETQYF; DNA: TGCGCCAGCAGCTTAGCGACAGGGGGCGGCGAGACCCAGTACTTC
V: TRBV6-4; J: TRBJ1-6; size: few; D: TRBD1; CDR3: CASSDRDSNSPLHF; DNA: TGTGCCAGCAGTGATAGGGACAGTAATTCACCCCTCCACTTT
V: TRBV7-9; J: TRBJ2-5; size: NA; D: TRBD2; CDR3: CASSSLAGWGETQYF; DNA: TGTGCCAGCAGCTCCCTAGCGGGTTGGGGAGAGACCCAGTACTTC
V: TRBV9; J: TRBJ2-5; size: NA; D: NA; CDR3: CASSPRELGGQETQYF; DNA: TGTGCCAGCAGCCCCCGTGAATTGGGGGGACAGGAGACCCAGTACTTC
V: TRBV9; J: TRBJ1-3; size: NA; D: NA; CDR3: CASSPPFSGNTIYF; DNA: TGTGCCAGCAGCCCCCCGTTCTCTGGAAACACCATATATTTT
V: TRBV9; J: TRBJ2-7; size: once; D: TRBD1; CDR3: CASSGGQGVSYEQYF; DNA: TGTGCCAGCAGCGGAGGACAGGGGGTCTCCTACGAGCAGTACTTC
V: TRBV5-1; J: TRBJ2-1; size: NA; D: TRBD2; CDR3: CASRKVAGVGNEQFF; DNA: TGCGCCAGCAGAAAAGTAGCGGGGGTTGGGAATGAGCAGTTCTTC
V: TRBV5-1; J: TRBJ1-2; size: NA; D: TRBD1; CDR3: CASYRDRGYGYTF; DNA: TGCGCCAGCTACCGGGACAGGGGTTATGGCTACACCTTC
V: TRBV27; J: TRBJ2-7; size: NA; D: NA; CDR3: CASSRTSGGREQYF; DNA: TGTGCCAGCAGTCGGACCTCGGGGGGCCGGGAGCAGTACTTC
V: TRBV11-2; J: TRBJ2-1; size: NA; D: TRBD1; CDR3: CASSLGSGQGYEQFF; DNA: TGTGCCAGCAGCTTAGGTTCGGGACAGGGATATGAGCAGTTCTTC
V: TRBV6-5; J: TRBJ1-1; size: NA; D: NA; CDR3: CASRNEGGNTEAFF; DNA: TGTGCCAGCAGGAACGAGGGAGGGAACACTGAAGCTTTCTTT
V: TRBV19; J: TRBJ1-3; size: NA; D: NA; CDR3: CASSPIQGTGNTIYF; DNA: TGTGCCAGTAGTCCGATACAGGGAACTGGAAACACCATATATTTT
V: TRBV7-9; J: TRBJ1-6; size: few; D: NA; CDR3: CASSLGGQNSPLHF; DNA: TGTGCCAGCAGCTTAGGAGGGCAGAATTCACCCCTCCACTTT
V: TRBV19; J: TRBJ1-1; size: NA; D: TRBD1; CDR3: CASSVATGGDTEAFF; DNA: TGTGCCAGTAGTGTAGCGACAGGGGGGGACACTGAAGCTTTCTTT
V: TRBV6-4; J: TRBJ2-1; size: few; D: TRBD2; CDR3: CASSDGERGDNEQFF; DNA: TGTGCCAGCAGTGACGGGGAGCGGGGGGACAATGAGCAGTTCTTC
V: TRBV27; J: TRBJ2-2; size: NA; D: NA; CDR3: CASSYDSFINTGELFF; DNA: TGTGCCAGCAGTTACGACTCATTTATAAACACCGGGGAGCTGTTTTTT
V: TRBV11-2; J: TRBJ2-7; size: NA; D: TRBD1; CDR3: CASRATFGTDSYEQYF; DNA: TGTGCCAGCAGGGCGACATTCGGGACAGACTCCTACGAGCAGTACTTC
V: TRBV2; J: TRBJ2-1; size: NA; D: TRBD2; CDR3: CASSGWGGYNEQFF; DNA: TGTGCCAGCAGTGGGTGGGGGGGCTACAATGAGCAGTTCTTC
V: TRBV20-1; J: TRBJ2-3; size: NA; D: TRBD2; CDR3: CSAGSGGGRYF; DNA: TGCAGTGCGGGGAGCGGGGGGGGAAGGTATTTT
V: TRBV2; J: TRBJ2-2; size: NA; D: NA; CDR3: CASTSNGGGNTGELFF; DNA: TGTGCCAGCACCTCTAATGGGGGCGGTAACACCGGGGAGCTGTTTTTT
V: TRBV6-6; J: TRBJ1-2; size: NA; D: NA; CDR3: CASRRTDLGYTF; DNA: TGTGCCAGCAGAAGGACAGACCTTGGCTACACCTTC
V: TRBV6-5; J: TRBJ2-1; size: NA; D: TRBD1; CDR3: CASSYQGAQNNEQFF; DNA: TGTGCCAGCAGTTACCAGGGGGCGCAAAACAATGAGCAGTTCTTC